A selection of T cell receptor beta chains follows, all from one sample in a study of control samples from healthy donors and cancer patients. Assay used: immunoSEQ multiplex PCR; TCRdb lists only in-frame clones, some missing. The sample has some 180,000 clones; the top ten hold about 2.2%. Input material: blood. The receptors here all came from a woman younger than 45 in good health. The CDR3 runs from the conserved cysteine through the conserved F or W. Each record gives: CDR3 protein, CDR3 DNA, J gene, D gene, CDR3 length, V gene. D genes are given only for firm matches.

CASSSSLSGQNYGYTF,TGTGCCAGCAGCTCCTCGTTATCGGGACAGAACTATGGCTACACCTTC,TRBJ1-2,TRBD1,16,TRBV5-5
CASSFQGRYGYTF,TGTGCCAGCAGTTTCCAGGGTCGCTATGGCTACACCTTC,TRBJ1-2,NA,13,TRBV28
CSGGIDGYTF,TGCAGCGGTGGGATCGATGGCTACACCTTC,TRBJ1-2,NA,10,TRBV29-1
CASSLSPGVAGELFF,TGTGCCAGCAGCTTAAGCCCAGGGGTGGCCGGGGAGCTGTTTTTT,TRBJ2-2,NA,15,TRBV7-3
CASSQRLGQWNTEAFF,TGTGCCAGCAGCCAACGATTGGGACAGTGGAACACTGAAGCTTTCTTT,TRBJ1-1,TRBD1,16,TRBV3-1/TRBV3-2
CASLSMTGGNQPQHF,TGTGCCAGTCTAAGCATGACAGGGGGCAATCAGCCCCAGCATTTT,TRBJ1-5,TRBD1,15,TRBV19
CASSYGGGTYEQYF,TGTGCCAGCAGTTACGGCGGGGGAACCTACGAGCAGTACTTC,TRBJ2-7,TRBD2,14,TRBV6-5
CASSSIGNTIYF,TGTGCCAGCAGCTCGATTGGAAACACCATATATTTT,TRBJ1-3,NA,12,TRBV7-9
CASRLDSHSNQPQHF,TGTGCCAGCAGGCTTGACAGTCATAGCAATCAGCCCCAGCATTTT,TRBJ1-5,NA,15,TRBV6-5
CASSPDRVGRVHHTEAFF,TGTGCCAGCTCACCGGACAGGGTGGGGCGCGTACATCACACTGAAGCTTTCTTT,TRBJ1-1,TRBD1,18,TRBV18
CASSRYLGQGYSNQPQHF,TGCGCCAGCAGCCGATATCTGGGACAGGGTTATAGCAATCAGCCCCAGCATTTT,TRBJ1-5,TRBD1,18,TRBV4-1
CASSFGQEVTEAFF,TGTGCCAGCAGCTTTGGGCAGGAGGTCACTGAAGCTTTCTTT,TRBJ1-1,NA,14,TRBV5-4
CASSLVGDDTEAFF,TGCGCCAGCAGCTTGGTGGGCGACGACACTGAAGCTTTCTTT,TRBJ1-1,NA,14,TRBV5-1
CASSAIWGNTGELFF,TGTGCCAGCAGCGCCATCTGGGGGAACACCGGGGAGCTGTTTTTT,TRBJ2-2,NA,15,TRBV9
CASSLIQGGGYTF,TGTGCCAGCAGCTTAATACAGGGAGGAGGCTACACCTTC,TRBJ1-2,NA,13,TRBV7-9
CASSPPRPQTEAFF,TGTGCCAGCTCACCACCGCGCCCGCAGACTGAAGCTTTCTTT,TRBJ1-1,NA,14,TRBV18
CASSEAPRQYF,TGTGCCAGCAGTGAAGCGCCTCGGCAGTACTTC,TRBJ2-7,NA,11,TRBV2
CASSLGLTNYHGYTF,TGTGCCAGCAGCTTAGGTCTCACAAACTATCACGGCTACACCTTC,TRBJ1-2,NA,15,TRBV7-8
CASSYFRVSDTQYF,TGTGCCAGCAGTTACTTTAGAGTTTCAGATACGCAGTATTTT,TRBJ2-3,NA,14,TRBV6-2/TRBV6-3
CARGVVRDSPYEQYF,TGTGCCAGGGGGGTGGTACGGGACAGCCCCTACGAGCAGTACTTC,TRBJ2-7,TRBD1,15,TRBV6-5
CASSLPTSAETQYF,TGTGCCAGCAGCTTACCGACTAGCGCGGAGACCCAGTACTTC,TRBJ2-5,TRBD2,14,TRBV7-2
CASSSRQTGEETDTQYF,TGTGCCAGCAGTTCTAGGCAGACAGGGGAGGAGACAGATACGCAGTATTTT,TRBJ2-3,TRBD1,17,TRBV27
CASSLDGRIEKLFF,TGTGCCAGCAGTCTGGACGGCCGGATCGAAAAACTGTTTTTT,TRBJ1-4,NA,14,TRBV2
CASSPGQGPETQYF,TGTGCCAGCAGCCCCGGACAGGGCCCAGAGACCCAGTACTTC,TRBJ2-5,TRBD1,14,TRBV7-2
CASSLNAGQGSYEQYF,TGTGCCAGCAGTTTAAACGCCGGACAGGGATCCTACGAGCAGTACTTC,TRBJ2-7,TRBD1,16,TRBV28
CASSERENTEAFF,TGTGCCAGTAGTGAACGGGAGAACACTGAAGCTTTCTTT,TRBJ1-1,NA,13,TRBV19
CASSQEALVTEAFF,TGTGCCAGCAGCCAGGAGGCGCTGGTCACTGAAGCTTTCTTT,TRBJ1-1,NA,14,TRBV4-2
CASSSGGGFYGYTF,TGTGCCAGCAGTTCGGGGGGAGGGTTCTATGGCTACACCTTC,TRBJ1-2,NA,14,TRBV28
CSRHEQYF,TGTTCCCGTCACGAGCAGTACTTC,TRBJ2-7,NA,8,TRBV27
CAWTAGQSNYEQYF,TGTGCCTGGACGGCGGGACAAAGTAACTACGAGCAGTACTTC,TRBJ2-7,NA,14,TRBV30
CASSPLRGTPGNTIYF,TGTGCCAGCTCACCGCTGCGGGGAACGCCTGGAAACACCATATATTTT,TRBJ1-3,NA,16,TRBV18
CASSLSGREAFF,TGTGCCAGCAGCCTGTCAGGGCGTGAAGCTTTCTTT,TRBJ1-1,NA,12,TRBV5-5
CASRLNFGPEAFF,TGTGCCAGCAGGTTAAACTTTGGCCCTGAAGCTTTCTTT,TRBJ1-1,NA,13,TRBV28
CATQRGLGDTQYF,TGTGCCACCCAGCGGGGGTTAGGAGATACGCAGTATTTT,TRBJ2-3,TRBD2,13,TRBV7-6
CASRPGDPRGVAFF,TGTGCCAGCAGGCCGGGGGACCCGCGGGGGGTCGCTTTCTTT,TRBJ1-1,NA,14,TRBV6-5
CASSSTWGGTGANVLTF,TGTGCCAGCAGTTCGACTTGGGGGGGTACTGGGGCCAACGTCCTGACTTTC,TRBJ2-6,TRBD2,17,TRBV28
CASSLLGAGYEQYF,TGTGCCAGCAGTTTACTGGGGGCAGGGTACGAGCAGTACTTC,TRBJ2-7,NA,14,TRBV27
CASAQASIGNNEQFF,TGTGCCAGCGCTCAGGCCAGCATCGGGAACAATGAGCAGTTCTTC,TRBJ2-1,NA,15,TRBV2
CSGSDWGTFF,TGCAGCGGATCAGACTGGGGGACTTTCTTT,TRBJ1-1,NA,10,TRBV29-1
CASRRGLAGVWTSTDTQYF,TGTGCCAGCAGACGAGGACTAGCGGGGGTATGGACTAGCACAGATACGCAGTATTTT,TRBJ2-3,TRBD2,19,TRBV6-6
CASSSRNRKMPNTEAFF,TGCGCCAGCAGCTCGCGGAACAGAAAGATGCCGAACACTGAAGCTTTCTTT,TRBJ1-1,NA,17,TRBV5-1
CASSPGQGNEKLFF,TGCGCCAGCAGTCCGGGACAGGGTAATGAAAAACTGTTTTTT,TRBJ1-4,TRBD1,14,TRBV5-1
CASSSGSQHYGYTF,TGTGCCAGCAGTTCCGGGTCACAACACTATGGCTACACCTTC,TRBJ1-2,NA,14,TRBV28
CSAERGTDYEQYF,TGCAGCGCGGAGCGGGGGACCGACTACGAGCAGTACTTC,TRBJ2-7,TRBD2,13,TRBV29-1
CASSPAGNYGYTF,TGTGCCAGCAGCCCGGCCGGGAACTATGGCTACACCTTC,TRBJ1-2,NA,13,TRBV7-2
CASSRGPEAFF,TGCGCCAGCAGCCGGGGGCCTGAAGCTTTCTTT,TRBJ1-1,NA,11,TRBV4-3
CATIFGTHLTGELFF,TGTGCCACCATATTCGGGACACATCTTACCGGGGAGCTGTTTTTT,TRBJ2-2,NA,15,TRBV28
CASSPGQGAETQYF,TGTGCCAGCAGCCCCGGACAGGGGGCCGAGACCCAGTACTTC,TRBJ2-5,TRBD1,14,TRBV11-1
CASSRLRETQYF,TGTGCCAGCAGTAGATTGCGGGAGACCCAGTACTTC,TRBJ2-5,NA,12,TRBV28
CSVEDSSYEQYF,TGCAGCGTTGAGGACAGCTCCTACGAGCAGTACTTC,TRBJ2-7,NA,12,TRBV29-1
CASSLGGGQLREAFF,TGCGCCAGCAGCTTGGGTGGGGGGCAGCTACGTGAAGCTTTCTTT,TRBJ1-1,NA,15,TRBV5-1
CASSIGQGYYGYTF,TGTGCCAGCAGTATAGGACAGGGTTACTATGGCTACACCTTC,TRBJ1-2,TRBD1,14,TRBV28
CASSSQGGRLAFF,TGTGCCAGCAGTTCCCAGGGGGGGAGGTTAGCTTTCTTT,TRBJ1-1,TRBD1,13,TRBV28
CASIDSTELYEQYF,TGTGCCAGCATTGACTCGACAGAGCTCTACGAGCAGTACTTC,TRBJ2-7,NA,14,TRBV28
CASSLGAGGPTDTQYF,TGTGCCAGCAGCTTAGGAGCGGGGGGGCCCACAGATACGCAGTATTTT,TRBJ2-3,TRBD2,16,TRBV7-6
CASSFTDGNNEQFF,TGTGCCAGCAGCTTTACCGACGGAAACAATGAGCAGTTCTTC,TRBJ2-1,NA,14,TRBV11-3
CASSLRGPSYEQYF,TGTGCCAGCAGCTTGAGGGGGCCCTCCTACGAGCAGTACTTC,TRBJ2-7,TRBD1,14,TRBV5-4
CASSQDTGRVSYEQYF,TGCGCCAGCAGCCAAGATACGGGACGGGTCTCCTACGAGCAGTACTTC,TRBJ2-7,NA,16,TRBV4-1